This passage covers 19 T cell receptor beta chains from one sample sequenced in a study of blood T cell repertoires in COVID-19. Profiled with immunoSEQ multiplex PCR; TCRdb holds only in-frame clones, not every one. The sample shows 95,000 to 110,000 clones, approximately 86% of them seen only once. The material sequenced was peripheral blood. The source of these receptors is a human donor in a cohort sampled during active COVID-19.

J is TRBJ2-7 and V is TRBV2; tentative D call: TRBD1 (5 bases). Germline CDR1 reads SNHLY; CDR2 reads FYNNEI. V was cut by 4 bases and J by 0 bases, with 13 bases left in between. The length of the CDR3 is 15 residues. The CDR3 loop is CASSVPTGSSYEQYF. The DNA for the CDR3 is TGTGCCAGCAGTGTCCCTACAGGAAGCTCCTACGAGCAGTACTTC.

This CDR3 reads CASRAWTGGAETQYF. For the CDR3, the DNA is TGTGCCAGCAGGGCCTGGACAGGGGGCGCGGAGACCCAGTACTTC. The rearrangement joins TRBV2 to TRBJ2-5; 11 bases line up with TRBD1. V was clipped by 6 bases and J by 5 bases; unmatched bases: 8. CDR3 length: 15 residues. From germline, CDR1 is SNHLY and CDR2 FYNNEI. Full variable domain (remainder filled in from reference TRBV2 and TRBJ2-5): EPEVTQTPSHQVTQMGQEVILRCVPISNHLYFYWYRQILGQKVEFLVSFYNNEISEKSEIFDDQFSVERPDGSNFTLKIRSTKLEDSAMYFCASRAWTGGAETQYFGPGTRLLVL.

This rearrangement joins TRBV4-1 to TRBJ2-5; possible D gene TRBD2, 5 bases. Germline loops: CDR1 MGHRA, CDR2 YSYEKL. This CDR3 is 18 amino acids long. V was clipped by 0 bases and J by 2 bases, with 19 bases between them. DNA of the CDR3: TGCGCCAGCAGCCAAGATCCCCGGGGTGGAAGAGGTCAAGAGACCCAGTACTTC. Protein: CASSQDPRGGRGQETQYF.

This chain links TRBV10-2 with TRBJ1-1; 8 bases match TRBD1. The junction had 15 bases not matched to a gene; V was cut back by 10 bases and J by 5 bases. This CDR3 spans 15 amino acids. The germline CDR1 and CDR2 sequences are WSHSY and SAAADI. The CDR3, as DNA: TGCGCCATCACTTTACCGGACAGGGAATGGACTGAAGCTTTCTTT. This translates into CAITLPDREWTEAFF.

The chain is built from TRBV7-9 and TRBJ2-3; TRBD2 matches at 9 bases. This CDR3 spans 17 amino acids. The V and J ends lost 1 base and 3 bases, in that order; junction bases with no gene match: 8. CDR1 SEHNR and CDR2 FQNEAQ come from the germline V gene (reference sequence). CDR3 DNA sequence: TGTGCCAGCAGCTTAGTGAGTAGCGGGAGAGGGACAGATACGCAGTATTTT. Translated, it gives CASSLVSSGRGTDTQYF.

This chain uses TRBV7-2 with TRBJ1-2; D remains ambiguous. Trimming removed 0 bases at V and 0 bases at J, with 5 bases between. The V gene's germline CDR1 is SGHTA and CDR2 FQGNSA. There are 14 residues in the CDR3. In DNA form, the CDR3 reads TGTGCCAGCAGCTTAGCGTCCGCTAACTATGGCTACACCTTC. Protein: CASSLASANYGYTF.

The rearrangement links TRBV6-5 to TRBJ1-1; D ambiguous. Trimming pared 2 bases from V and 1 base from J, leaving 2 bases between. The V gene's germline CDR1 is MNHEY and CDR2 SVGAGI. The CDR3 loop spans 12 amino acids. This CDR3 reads CASSYQNTEAFF. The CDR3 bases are TGTGCCAGCAGTTACCAGAACACTGAAGCTTTCTTT.

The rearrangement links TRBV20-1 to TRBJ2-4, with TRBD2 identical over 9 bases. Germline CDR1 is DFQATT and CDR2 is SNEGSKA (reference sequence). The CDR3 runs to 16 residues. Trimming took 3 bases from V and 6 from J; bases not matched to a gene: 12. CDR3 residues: CSASPTSGRHRNIQYF. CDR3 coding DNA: TGCAGTGCTAGTCCGACTAGCGGCCGTCATAGAAACATTCAGTACTTC.

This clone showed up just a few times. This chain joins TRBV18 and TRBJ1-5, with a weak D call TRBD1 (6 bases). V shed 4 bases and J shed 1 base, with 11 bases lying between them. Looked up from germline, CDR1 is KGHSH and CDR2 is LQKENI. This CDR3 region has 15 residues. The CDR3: CASSHGTLSNQPQHF. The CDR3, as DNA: TGTGCCAGCTCACACGGGACACTGAGCAATCAGCCCCAGCATTTT.

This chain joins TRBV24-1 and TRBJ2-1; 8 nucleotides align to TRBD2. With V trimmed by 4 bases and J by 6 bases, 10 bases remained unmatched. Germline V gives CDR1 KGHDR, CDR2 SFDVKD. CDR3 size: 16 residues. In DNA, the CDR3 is TGTGCCACCAGTGACCCGGGACTAGTAGGACCCAATGAGCAGTTCTTC. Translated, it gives CATSDPGLVGPNEQFF.

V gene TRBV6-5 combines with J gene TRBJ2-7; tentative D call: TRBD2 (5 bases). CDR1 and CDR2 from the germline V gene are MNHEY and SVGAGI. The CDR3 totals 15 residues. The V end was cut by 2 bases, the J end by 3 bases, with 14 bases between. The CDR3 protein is CASSYGSGKGYEQYF. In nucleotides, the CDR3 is TGTGCCAGCAGTTACGGCTCCGGGAAAGGCTACGAGCAGTACTTC.

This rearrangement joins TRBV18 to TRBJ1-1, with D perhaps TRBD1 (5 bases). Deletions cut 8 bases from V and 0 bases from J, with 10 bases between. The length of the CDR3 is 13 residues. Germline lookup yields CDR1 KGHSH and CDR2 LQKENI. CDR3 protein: CASQAGLNTEAFF. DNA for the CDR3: TGTGCCAGCCAGGCGGGGCTGAACACTGAAGCTTTCTTT.

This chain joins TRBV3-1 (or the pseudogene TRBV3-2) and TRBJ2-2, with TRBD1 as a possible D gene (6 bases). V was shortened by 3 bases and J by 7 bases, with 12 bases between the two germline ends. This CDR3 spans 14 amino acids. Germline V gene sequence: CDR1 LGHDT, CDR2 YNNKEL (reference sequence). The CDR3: CASSQTDRFGELFF. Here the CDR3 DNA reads TGTGCCAGCAGCCAGACTGACAGGTTCGGGGAGCTGTTTTTT.

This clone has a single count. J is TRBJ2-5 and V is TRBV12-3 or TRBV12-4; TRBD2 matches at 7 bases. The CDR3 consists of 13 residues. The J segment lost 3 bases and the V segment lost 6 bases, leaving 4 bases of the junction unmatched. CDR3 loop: CASSWGGEETQYF. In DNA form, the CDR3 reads TGTGCCAGCAGCTGGGGGGGGGAAGAGACCCAGTACTTC.

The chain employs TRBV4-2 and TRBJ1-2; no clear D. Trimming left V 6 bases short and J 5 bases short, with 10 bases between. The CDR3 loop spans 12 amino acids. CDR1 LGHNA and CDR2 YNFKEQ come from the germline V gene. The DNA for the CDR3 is TGTGCCAGCAGGGTACCCACTTATGGCTACACCTTC. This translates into CASRVPTYGYTF.

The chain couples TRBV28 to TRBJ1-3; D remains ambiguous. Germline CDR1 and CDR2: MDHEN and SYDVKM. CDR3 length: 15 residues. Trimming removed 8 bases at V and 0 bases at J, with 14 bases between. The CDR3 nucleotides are TGTGCCAGCTCGGACGGAGGTTACTCTGGAAACACCATATATTTT. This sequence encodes CASSDGGYSGNTIYF.

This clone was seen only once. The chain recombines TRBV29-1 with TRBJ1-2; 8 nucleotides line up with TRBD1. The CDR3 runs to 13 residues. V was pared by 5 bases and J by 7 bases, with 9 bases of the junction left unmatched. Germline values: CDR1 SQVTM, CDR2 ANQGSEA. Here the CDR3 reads CSVLWTGTIGYTF. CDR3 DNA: TGCAGCGTTCTCTGGACAGGGACAATTGGCTACACCTTC.

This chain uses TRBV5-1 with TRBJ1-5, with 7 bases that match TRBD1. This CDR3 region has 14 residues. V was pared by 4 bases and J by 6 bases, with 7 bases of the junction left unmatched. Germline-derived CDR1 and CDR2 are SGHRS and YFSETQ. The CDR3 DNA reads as TGCGCCAGCAGCGTGCAGGGGGACGGTCAGCCCCAGCATTTT. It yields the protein CASSVQGDGQPQHF. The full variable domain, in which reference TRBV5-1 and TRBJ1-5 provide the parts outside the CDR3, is KAGVTQTPRYLIKTRGQQVTLSCSPISGHRSVSWYQQTPGQGLQFLFEYFSETQRNKGNFPGRFSGRQFSNSRSEMNVSTLELGDSALYLCASSVQGDGQPQHFGDGTRLSIL.

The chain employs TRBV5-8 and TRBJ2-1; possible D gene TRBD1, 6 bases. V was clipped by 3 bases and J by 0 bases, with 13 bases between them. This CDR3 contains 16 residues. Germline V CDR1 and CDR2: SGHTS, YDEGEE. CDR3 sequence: CASSWGRPTSYNEQFF. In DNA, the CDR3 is TGTGCCAGCAGCTGGGGGCGACCAACCTCCTACAATGAGCAGTTCTTC.